The clone carrying this TCR beta chain was counted between two and nine times. As yet, its antigen is unknown. Sample treatment: oral pan-JAK inhibitor, 5-10 mg twice daily. This record comes from a study of CD8+ T cells in alopecia areata. Study outcomes and limitations: Especially in alopecia totalis/universalis, lesional scalp showed greater clonality than normal scalp did.

Once RNA had been extracted, it was reverse transcribed into cDNA to act as the sequencing template. TCRdb's copy holds only in-frame clones and misses some; the assay was immunoSEQ multiplex PCR. The table lists approximately 180,000 clones, roughly 66% of them singletons. The clonotype originates from a human donor with alopecia areata. Material: CD4+ T cells sorted from blood, obtained at week 24, from a patient treated with tofacitinib.

As DNA, the CDR3 is TGTGCCAGCAGCCAAGCTAGGAGTCTTCAGTACTTC. It codes for CASSQARSLQYF. The V call is TRBV14, the J call TRBJ2-4, with D unclear. The CDR3 is 12 residues long. V was pared by 1 base and J by 11 bases, with 9 bases between. Germline CDR1 SGHDN, CDR2 FVKESK.